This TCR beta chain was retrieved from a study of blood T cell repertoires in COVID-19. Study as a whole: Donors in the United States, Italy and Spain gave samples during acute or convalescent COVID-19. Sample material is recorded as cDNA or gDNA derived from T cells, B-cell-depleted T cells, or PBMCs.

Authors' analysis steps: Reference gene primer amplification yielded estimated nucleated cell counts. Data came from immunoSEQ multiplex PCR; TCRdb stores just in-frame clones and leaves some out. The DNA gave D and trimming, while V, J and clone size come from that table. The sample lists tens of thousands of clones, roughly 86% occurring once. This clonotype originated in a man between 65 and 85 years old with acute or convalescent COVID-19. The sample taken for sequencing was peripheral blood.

The CDR3 DNA is TGTGCCAGCAGCTTAATGGAGAAGGGAAACACCATATATTTT. It codes for CASSLMEKGNTIYF. The rearrangement joins TRBV7-8 to TRBJ1-3; D not resolved. The ends were cut back, 2 bases at V and 4 bases at J, with 9 bases in the middle. The length of the CDR3 is 14 residues. From germline, CDR1 is SGHVS and CDR2 FQNEAQ.